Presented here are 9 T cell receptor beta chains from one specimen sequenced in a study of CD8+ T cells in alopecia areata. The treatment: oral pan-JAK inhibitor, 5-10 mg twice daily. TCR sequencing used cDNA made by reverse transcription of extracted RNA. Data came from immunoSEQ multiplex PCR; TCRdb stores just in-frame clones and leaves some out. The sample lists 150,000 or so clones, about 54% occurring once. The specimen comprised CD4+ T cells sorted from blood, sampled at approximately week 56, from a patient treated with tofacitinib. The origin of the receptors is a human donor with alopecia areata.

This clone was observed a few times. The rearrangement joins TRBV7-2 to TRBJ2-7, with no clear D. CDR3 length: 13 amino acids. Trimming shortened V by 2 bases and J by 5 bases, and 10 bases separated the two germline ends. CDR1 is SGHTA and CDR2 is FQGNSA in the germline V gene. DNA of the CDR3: TGTGCCAGCAGCTTAAGCTATATCAACGAGCAGTACTTC. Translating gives CASSLSYINEQYF. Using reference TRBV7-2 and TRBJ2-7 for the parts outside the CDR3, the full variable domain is GAGVSQSPSNKVTEKGKDVELRCDPISGHTALYWYRQSLGQGLEFLIYFQGNSAPDKSGLPSDRFSAERTGGSVSTLTIQRTQQEDSAVYLCASSLSYINEQYFGPGTRLTVT.

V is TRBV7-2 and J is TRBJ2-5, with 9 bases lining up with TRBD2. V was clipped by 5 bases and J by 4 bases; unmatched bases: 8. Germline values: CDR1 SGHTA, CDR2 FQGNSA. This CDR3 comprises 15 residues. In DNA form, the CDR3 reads TGTGCCAGCAGCGACCGGCGGGGGGGCGCAGAGACCCAGTACTTC. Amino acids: CASSDRRGGAETQYF.

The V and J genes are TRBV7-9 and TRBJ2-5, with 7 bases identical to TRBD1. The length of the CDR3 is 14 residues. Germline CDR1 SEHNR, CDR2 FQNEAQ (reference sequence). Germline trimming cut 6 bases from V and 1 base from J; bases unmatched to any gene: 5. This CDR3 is CASSLRDSQETQYF. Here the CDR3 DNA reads TGTGCCAGCAGTCTACGGGACAGCCAAGAGACCCAGTACTTC.

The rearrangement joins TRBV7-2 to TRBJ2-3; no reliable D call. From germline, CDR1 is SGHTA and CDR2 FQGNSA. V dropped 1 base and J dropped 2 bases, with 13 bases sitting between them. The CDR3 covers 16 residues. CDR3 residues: CASSLVWAGPTDTQYF. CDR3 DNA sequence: TGTGCCAGCAGCTTAGTGTGGGCCGGGCCCACAGATACGCAGTATTTT.

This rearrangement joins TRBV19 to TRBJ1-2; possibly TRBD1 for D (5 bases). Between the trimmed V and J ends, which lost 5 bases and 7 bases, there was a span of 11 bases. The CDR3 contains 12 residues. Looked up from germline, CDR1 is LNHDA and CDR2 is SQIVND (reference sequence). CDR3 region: CASSQGVGGYTF. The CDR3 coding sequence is TGTGCCAGTAGTCAAGGGGTCGGTGGCTACACCTTC.

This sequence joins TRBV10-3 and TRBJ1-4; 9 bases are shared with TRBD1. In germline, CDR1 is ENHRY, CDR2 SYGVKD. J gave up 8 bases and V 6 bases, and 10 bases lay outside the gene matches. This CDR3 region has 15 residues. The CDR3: CAIRPPTGGAEKLFF. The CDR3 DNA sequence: TGTGCCATCAGGCCCCCGACAGGGGGGGCGGAAAAACTGTTTTTT.

Here the CDR3 reads CASSQVQVGIQYF. The CDR3, as DNA: TGCGCCAGCAGCCAAGTACAGGTCGGCATTCAGTACTTC. The chain uses TRBV4-1 and TRBJ2-4, with D tentatively TRBD1 (5 bases). Germline V gives CDR1 MGHRA, CDR2 YSYEKL. The CDR3 has 13 residues. V shed 1 base and J shed 9 bases, with 10 bases lying between them.

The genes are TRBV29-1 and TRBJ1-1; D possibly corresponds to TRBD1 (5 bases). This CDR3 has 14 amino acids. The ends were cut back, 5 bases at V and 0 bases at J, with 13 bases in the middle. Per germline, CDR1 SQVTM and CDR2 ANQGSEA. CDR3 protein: CSVKGLSMNTEAFF. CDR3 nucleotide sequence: TGCAGCGTTAAGGGGCTGAGCATGAACACTGAAGCTTTCTTT.

The DNA of the CDR3 is TGTGCCAGCAGCTTAGTTGGGCAAATGAACACTGAAGCTTTCTTT. Protein: CASSLVGQMNTEAFF. The chain uses TRBV7-8 and TRBJ1-1; D gene ambiguous. This CDR3 region has 15 residues. V was cut by 1 base and J by 0 bases, with 9 bases left in between. CDR1 and CDR2 from the germline V gene are SGHVS and FQNEAQ.